The 31 T cell receptor beta chains listed next were all sequenced from one sample in a study of blood T cell repertoires in COVID-19. Method: immunoSEQ multiplex PCR; TCRdb's copy keeps in-frame clones and lacks some. The sample comprises 200,000 to 250,000 clones, roughly 85% of which are singletons, and 11% rests with the top ten. The sample consisted of PBMCs or T cells enriched from blood (not recorded which). The receptor source for this set is a man aged 25 to 45 who had recovered from COVID-19.

The CDR3 DNA follows: TGTGCCAGCAGCGTAGTAGACAGTGGAAACACCATATATTTT. Translated, it gives CASSVVDSGNTIYF. The gene calls are TRBV9 and TRBJ1-3, with a weak D call TRBD1 (5 bases). The ends were cut back, 0 bases at V and 3 bases at J, with 7 bases in the middle. This CDR3 contains 14 residues. The V gene's germline CDR1 is SGDLS and CDR2 YYNGEE.

The rearrangement links TRBV7-3 to TRBJ1-1; D is unresolved. The V end was cut by 2 bases, the J end by 7 bases, with 14 bases between. Looked up from germline, CDR1 is SGHTA and CDR2 is FQGTGA. This CDR3 contains 14 residues. The CDR3 region has the DNA TGTGCCAGCAGCTTATATCTGGGAGTGGGTGAAGCTTTCTTT. Translated, it gives CASSLYLGVGEAFF.

This clone was counted only a few times. The CDR3 DNA sequence: TGTGCCAGCTCACCGACAGGGACGGGTGAAAAACTGTTTTTT. Amino acids: CASSPTGTGEKLFF. The chain couples TRBV18 to TRBJ1-4, with 7 bases lining up with TRBD1. CDR3 length: 14 residues. Germline V gene lookup returns CDR1 KGHSH and CDR2 LQKENI. V lost 3 bases to trimming and J lost 7 bases; unmatched junction nucleotides: 5.

V gene TRBV12-3 or TRBV12-4 combines with J gene TRBJ1-6; D is possibly TRBD1 (5 bases). This CDR3 contains 11 residues. V gave up 9 bases and J gave up 9 bases, with 9 bases separating them. DNA for the CDR3: TGTGCCAGTGGGGCCGGTTCACCCCTCCACTTT. This gives the protein CASGAGSPLHF.

V gene TRBV6-2 or TRBV6-3 combines with J gene TRBJ2-7; D perhaps matches TRBD1 (6 bases). The CDR3 consists of 14 residues. From germline, CDR1 is MNHEY and CDR2 SVGEGT. V lost 6 bases and J 3 bases, leaving 15 bases between the germline ends. CDR3 in amino acids: CASSLRDKIYEQYF. The CDR3 DNA sequence: TGTGCCAGCAGCCTCCGGGACAAGATCTACGAGCAGTACTTC.

The gene calls are TRBV6-6 and TRBJ2-2, with 8 bases that match TRBD1. The CDR3 spans 17 residues. Trimming cost V 5 bases and J 1 base; bases outside gene matches: 9. The germline V gene encodes CDR1 MNHNY and CDR2 SVGAGI (reference sequence). CDR3 sequence (DNA): TGTGCCAGCAGTCGTGACAGGGGAAGTAGGAACACCGGGGAGCTGTTTTTT. Translated, it gives CASSRDRGSRNTGELFF.

The chain recombines TRBV19 with TRBJ1-2; TRBD1 matches at 8 bases. This CDR3 has 12 residues. Per the germline V gene, CDR1 is LNHDA and CDR2 is SQIVND (reference sequence). After removal of 10 bases from V and 5 bases from J, the junction contained 6 bases not matched to a gene. The CDR3 is CAKIQGGYGYTF. Written as DNA, the CDR3 is TGTGCCAAAATACAGGGGGGATATGGCTACACCTTC.

The rearrangement links TRBV19 to TRBJ1-2, with TRBD1 as a possible D gene (6 bases). Trimming stripped 4 bases from V and 4 bases from J, with 16 bases between. Germline CDR1 and CDR2: LNHDA and SQIVND (reference sequence). This CDR3 contains 15 residues. CDR3: CASSTEMTGTYGYTF. Written as DNA, the CDR3 is TGTGCCAGTAGTACCGAAATGACAGGCACCTATGGCTACACCTTC.

The chain recombines TRBV28 with TRBJ2-7; 14 nucleotides align to TRBD2. CDR3 length equals 16 residues. The junction had 6 bases not matched to a gene; V was cut back by 4 bases and J by 4 bases. Germline CDR1 MDHEN, CDR2 SYDVKM. The CDR3 loop reads CASSSPGLAGGYEQYF. The DNA for the CDR3 is TGTGCCAGCAGTTCCCCCGGACTAGCGGGAGGTTACGAGCAGTACTTC.

This rearrangement joins TRBV4-2 to TRBJ2-2; 9 bases map to TRBD1. The V segment lost 3 bases and the J segment 6 bases; nucleotides outside the gene matches: 5. Germline values: CDR1 LGHNA, CDR2 YNFKEQ. CDR3 length: 15 residues. The CDR3 DNA follows: TGTGCCAGCAGCCAGGGACAGGGTCGGGCCGGGGAGCTGTTTTTT. Its translation is CASSQGQGRAGELFF.

This chain uses TRBV5-6 with TRBJ2-7; 8 bases are shared with TRBD1. Germline CDR1 and CDR2: SGHDT and YYEEEE. The CDR3 extends over 15 amino acids. V shed 0 bases and J 5 bases; nucleotides not matched to a gene: 7. The CDR3 DNA follows: TGTGCCAGCAGCTTGGTTCCAGGGGGCATACACGAGCAGTACTTC. This translates into CASSLVPGGIHEQYF.

The rearrangement links TRBV28 to TRBJ2-7, with D maybe TRBD2 (5 bases). The V gene's germline CDR1 is MDHEN and CDR2 SYDVKM. The V end was cut by 6 bases, the J end by 7 bases, with 13 bases between. This CDR3 has 12 amino acids. The CDR3 DNA sequence: TGTGCCAGCAGACTATCTACGGGGGAGCAGTACTTC. Translated: CASRLSTGEQYF.

The chain joins TRBV4-1 to TRBJ2-2, with D possibly TRBD2 on 6 matching bases. Trimming took 2 bases from V and 3 from J, leaving 19 bases between them. This CDR3 spans 18 amino acids. The V gene's germline CDR1 is MGHRA and CDR2 YSYEKL. The CDR3 sequence is CASSQPLPGTLYTGELFF. CDR3 nucleotides: TGCGCCAGCAGCCAACCACTGCCGGGGACTCTATACACCGGGGAGCTGTTTTTT.

V is TRBV6-5 and J is TRBJ1-2; TRBD1 is a possible D gene (5 bases). CDR1 and CDR2 (germline): MNHEY, SVGAGI. Trimming pared 7 bases from V and 4 bases from J, leaving 7 bases between. The CDR3 is made up of 11 amino acids. Written as DNA, the CDR3 is TGTGCCAGCACCGGGGGCTATGGCTACACCTTC. Its translation: CASTGGYGYTF.

The rearrangement joins TRBV18 to TRBJ1-2; possibly TRBD1 for D (6 bases). This CDR3 contains 14 residues. From germline, CDR1 is KGHSH and CDR2 LQKENI. The ends were cut back, 3 bases at V and 8 bases at J, with 16 bases in the middle. CDR3 nucleotide sequence: TGTGCCAGCTCACCGGGGGGGCCACTGGAAGGCTACACCTTC. Translation gives CASSPGGPLEGYTF.

The gene calls are TRBV20-1 and TRBJ2-2; D remains ambiguous. In germline, CDR1 is DFQATT, CDR2 SNEGSKA (reference sequence). The length of the CDR3 is 11 residues. With 3 bases removed from V and 6 bases from J, the gap between germline ends came to 5 bases. This CDR3 reads CSASRAGELFF. The CDR3 region has the DNA TGCAGTGCTAGTCGCGCCGGGGAGCTGTTTTTT.

The V call is TRBV14, the J call TRBJ2-7; 11 nucleotides match TRBD2. Germline CDR1 is SGHDN and CDR2 is FVKESK. The CDR3 is 18 amino acids. V trimming: 1 base; J trimming: 1 base; junction bases outside the gene matches: 9. CDR3 in DNA: TGTGCCAGCAGCCAAGTTTATAGCGGGAGGGCGCGTTCCTACGAGCAGTACTTC. Protein: CASSQVYSGRARSYEQYF.

The CDR3 region has the DNA TGTGCCAGCTCCTACGACTGGACAGGGGAATATGGCTACACCTTC. This sequence encodes CASSYDWTGEYGYTF. This chain links TRBV18 with TRBJ1-2, with 9 bases that match TRBD1. After removal of 6 bases from V and 5 bases from J, the junction contained 10 bases not matched to a gene. The CDR3 has 15 residues. Germline CDR1 is KGHSH and CDR2 is LQKENI.

This clone was detected a few times. This sequence joins TRBV6-5 and TRBJ2-5; D remains ambiguous. Germline loops: CDR1 MNHEY, CDR2 SVGAGI. The V end was cut by 6 bases, the J end by 5 bases, with 10 bases between. The CDR3 spans 12 residues. The CDR3 nucleotides are TGTGCCAGCAGAAATATCGGGGAGACCCAGTACTTC. It codes for CASRNIGETQYF.

The chain links TRBV14 to TRBJ2-1, with 7 bases fitting TRBD2. This CDR3 spans 15 amino acids. The V segment lost 5 bases and the J segment 1 base; nucleotides outside the gene matches: 5. CDR1 is SGHDN, CDR2 FVKESK, per germline. The CDR3 protein is CASSSTGGSYNEQFF. CDR3 coding DNA: TGTGCCAGCAGCTCAACGGGGGGATCCTACAATGAGCAGTTCTTC. Complete variable domain (other parts from reference TRBV14 and TRBJ2-1): EAGVTQFPSHSVIEKGQTVTLRCDPISGHDNLYWYRRVMGKEIKFLLHFVKESKQDESGMPNNRFLAERTGGTYSTLKVQPAELEDSGVYFCASSSTGGSYNEQFFGPGTRLTVL.

The CDR3 DNA reads TGTGCCAGCAGGGACGTCTCGGGGGGCTATGGCTACACCTTC. Protein product: CASRDVSGGYGYTF. The rearrangement links TRBV7-2 to TRBJ1-2; a possible D gene is TRBD1 (5 bases). There are 14 residues in the CDR3. CDR1 and CDR2 (germline): SGHTA, FQGNSA. V lost 6 bases and J 4 bases, leaving 15 bases between the germline ends.

DNA for the CDR3: TGTGCCATCGGGGAAGGTAGAGGGGGTGCGAACACTGAAGCTTTCTTT. This encodes CAIGEGRGGANTEAFF. The rearrangement uses TRBV10-3 and TRBJ1-1; D perhaps matches TRBD1 (6 bases). The CDR3 totals 16 residues. Deletions cut 8 bases from V and 1 base from J, with 20 bases between. Germline CDR1 and CDR2: ENHRY and SYGVKD.

This chain connects TRBV9 to TRBJ2-3; the D gene is possibly TRBD2 (7 bases). Trimming removed 4 bases from V and 5 bases from J, with 20 bases in between. The CDR3 is 16 amino acids. The V gene's germline CDR1 is SGDLS and CDR2 YYNGEE. The CDR3 reads CASSQGREGNRDTQYF. The DNA of the CDR3 is TGTGCCAGCAGCCAGGGGAGGGAGGGGAACCGAGATACGCAGTATTTT.

V is TRBV7-6 and J is TRBJ2-1, with 9 bases matching TRBD2. Germline V gene lookup returns CDR1 SGHVS and CDR2 FNYEAQ. The J segment lost 4 bases and the V segment lost 6 bases, leaving 13 bases of the junction unmatched. There are 17 residues in the CDR3. DNA for the CDR3: TGTGCCAGCAGTTATAGCGGGGGAGGCCTCGGGTACAATGAGCAGTTCTTC. This encodes CASSYSGGGLGYNEQFF.

The chain uses TRBV6-5 and TRBJ1-6; 7 nucleotides align to TRBD1. J lost 7 bases, V lost 2 bases, and 5 bases had no gene match. Looked up from germline, CDR1 is MNHEY and CDR2 is SVGAGI. The CDR3 is 15 residues long. This chain's CDR3 is CASSYDRAWNSPLHF. The CDR3 DNA sequence: TGTGCCAGCAGTTACGACAGGGCATGGAATTCACCCCTCCACTTT.

The V and J genes are TRBV7-3 and TRBJ1-6; D is ambiguous. The length of the CDR3 is 14 residues. The germline CDR1 and CDR2 sequences are SGHTA and FQGTGA. V was shortened by 2 bases and J by 9 bases, with 11 bases between the two germline ends. The CDR3 nucleotides are TGTGCCAGCAGCTTAGGCGGGCGCGGTTCACCCCTCCACTTT. Encoded protein: CASSLGGRGSPLHF.

The CDR3 sequence: CASSQTSGATGELFF. CDR3 bases: TGCGCCAGCAGCCAGACTAGCGGGGCTACCGGGGAGCTGTTTTTT. V usage is TRBV5-1 and J usage is TRBJ2-2; TRBD2 agrees at 11 bases. After removal of 4 bases from V and 5 bases from J, the junction contained 4 bases not matched to a gene. Germline CDR1 and CDR2: SGHRS and YFSETQ. The CDR3 covers 15 residues.

This chain connects TRBV28 to TRBJ1-4, with 11 bases aligning to TRBD1. V was pared by 3 bases and J by 7 bases, with 4 bases of the junction left unmatched. Germline assignment: CDR1 MDHEN and CDR2 SYDVKM. The CDR3 is 15 amino acids. The CDR3 DNA is TGTGCCAGCAGTTTGGGTGGGACAGGGGGTGAAAAACTGTTTTTT. Protein sequence: CASSLGGTGGEKLFF.

This clone appeared a few times. The rearrangement uses TRBV29-1 and TRBJ2-1; 10 bases match TRBD1. CDR1 and CDR2 from the germline V gene are SQVTM and ANQGSEA. The CDR3 is 12 residues long. The V and J ends lost 7 bases and 5 bases, in that order; junction bases with no gene match: 2. This CDR3 reads CSAGQGDNEQFF. The CDR3 bases are TGCAGCGCCGGACAGGGGGACAATGAGCAGTTCTTC.

This clone has only a few counts. The V and J genes are TRBV19 and TRBJ2-2; D possibly corresponds to TRBD1 (5 bases). The CDR3 is made up of 20 amino acids. The V gene lost 9 bases and the J gene lost 5 bases, with 34 bases spanning the gap. Germline assignment: CDR1 LNHDA and CDR2 SQIVND (reference sequence). CDR3 sequence: CASNPRRLFERGPGTGELFF. The CDR3 region has the DNA TGTGCCAGCAACCCTAGAAGGTTATTCGAAAGGGGCCCCGGGACCGGGGAGCTGTTTTTT.

The genes are TRBV6-1 and TRBJ1-2, with 8 bases fitting TRBD1. Looked up from germline, CDR1 is MNHNS and CDR2 is SASEGT. The V segment lost 3 bases and the J segment 4 bases; nucleotides outside the gene matches: 7. This CDR3 comprises 15 residues. This CDR3 reads CASSEGDRGTYGYTF. The CDR3 DNA sequence: TGTGCCAGCAGTGAGGGAGACAGGGGAACCTATGGCTACACCTTC.